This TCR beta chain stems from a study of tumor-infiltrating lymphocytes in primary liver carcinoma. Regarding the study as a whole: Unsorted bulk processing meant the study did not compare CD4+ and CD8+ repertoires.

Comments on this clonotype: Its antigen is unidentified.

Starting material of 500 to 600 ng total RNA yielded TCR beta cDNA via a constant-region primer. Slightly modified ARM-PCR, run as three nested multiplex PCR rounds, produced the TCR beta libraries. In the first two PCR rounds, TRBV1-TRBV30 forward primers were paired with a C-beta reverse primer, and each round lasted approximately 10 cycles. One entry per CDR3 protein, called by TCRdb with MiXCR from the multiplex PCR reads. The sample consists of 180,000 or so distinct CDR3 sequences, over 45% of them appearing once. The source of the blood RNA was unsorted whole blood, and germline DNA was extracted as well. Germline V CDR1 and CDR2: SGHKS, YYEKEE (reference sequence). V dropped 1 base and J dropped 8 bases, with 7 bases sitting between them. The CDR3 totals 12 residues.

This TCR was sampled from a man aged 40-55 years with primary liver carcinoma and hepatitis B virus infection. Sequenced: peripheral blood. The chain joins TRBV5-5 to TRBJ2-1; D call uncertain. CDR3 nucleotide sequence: TGTGCCAGCAGCTTGACAATCTATGAGCAGTTCTTC. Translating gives CASSLTIYEQFF. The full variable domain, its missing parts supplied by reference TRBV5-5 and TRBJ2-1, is DAGVTQSPTHLIKTRGQQVTLRCSPISGHKSVSWYQQVLGQGPQFIFQYYEKEERGRGNFPDRFSARQFPNYSSELNVNALLLGDSALYLCASSLTIYEQFFGPGTRLTVL.